The 19 T cell receptor beta chains listed next were all sequenced from one sample in a study of T cell responses to AZD1222 COVID-19 vaccine. Only in-frame clones appear in the TCRdb table, and some are missing; sequencing was by immunoSEQ multiplex PCR. The data show some 150,000 clones, with roughly 90% seen just once and approximately 3.6% held by the top ten. The sample here was peripheral blood, taken 28 days after the second AZD1222 dose. The receptors shown here come from an adult who received the AZD1222 COVID-19 vaccine.

This rearrangement joins TRBV19 to TRBJ1-2; 7 positions agree with TRBD1. The CDR3 has 13 residues. After removal of 5 bases from V and 6 bases from J, the junction contained 6 bases not matched to a gene. Germline lookup yields CDR1 LNHDA and CDR2 SQIVND (reference sequence). The chain's CDR3 is CASSPRGRHGYTF. CDR3 in DNA: TGTGCCAGTAGTCCTAGGGGGCGTCATGGCTACACCTTC.

The chain has TRBV6-2 or TRBV6-3 and TRBJ1-1; unclear D gene. Germline loops: CDR1 MNHEY, CDR2 SVGEGT. V lost 0 bases and J 11 bases, leaving 13 bases between the germline ends. The CDR3 has 13 amino acids. CDR3 nucleotides: TGTGCCAGCAGTTACTCGGCCAGCCTCCGGGCTTTCTTT. It encodes CASSYSASLRAFF.

The J gene is TRBJ1-5, the V gene TRBV7-9; no firm D call. V shed 5 bases and J shed 9 bases, with 14 bases lying between them. The CDR3 consists of 13 residues. Germline values: CDR1 SEHNR, CDR2 FQNEAQ (reference sequence). The CDR3 DNA reads as TGTGCCAGCAGCCACGGACCTCTGGGGCCCCAGCATTTT. The encoded protein is CASSHGPLGPQHF.

V and J are TRBV7-9 and TRBJ2-5, with a weak D call TRBD2 (5 bases). Trimming removed 5 bases from V and 5 bases from J, with 15 bases in between. The germline gives CDR1 SEHNR, CDR2 FQNEAQ (reference sequence). CDR3 length: 14 residues. The CDR3 DNA follows: TGTGCCAGCAGCGGGAGAGGCTTAGGGGAGACCCAGTACTTC. Amino acids: CASSGRGLGETQYF.

This chain joins TRBV3-1 (or the pseudogene TRBV3-2) and TRBJ1-2, with TRBD1 matching over 7 bases. This CDR3 region has 13 residues. Per germline, CDR1 LGHDT and CDR2 YNNKEL (reference sequence). Trimming removed 4 bases from V and 3 bases from J; junction bases left unmatched: 2. In DNA form, the CDR3 reads TGTGCCAGCAGCCCCGACAGGGACTATGGCTACACCTTC. It encodes CASSPDRDYGYTF.

The rearrangement uses TRBV2 and TRBJ2-7; tentative D call: TRBD1 (6 bases). CDR3 size: 14 residues. V was trimmed by 4 bases and J by 1 base, leaving 11 bases between them. Germline V gene lookup returns CDR1 SNHLY and CDR2 FYNNEI. CDR3 protein: CASSGQGTSYEQYF. Written as DNA, the CDR3 is TGTGCCAGCAGTGGGCAGGGGACGTCCTACGAGCAGTACTTC.

The chain joins TRBV29-1 to TRBJ1-5; 8 bases line up with TRBD1. The CDR3 runs 14 residues. With V trimmed by 6 bases and J by 3 bases, 7 bases remained unmatched. Germline CDR1 SQVTM, CDR2 ANQGSEA. In DNA form, the CDR3 reads TGCAGCGTCGTGGAACAGGGGGTCAATCAGCCCCAGCATTTT. Its protein is CSVVEQGVNQPQHF.

The chain uses TRBV4-3 and TRBJ2-7; D is possibly TRBD2 (6 bases). Trimming pared 3 bases from V and 3 bases from J, leaving 15 bases between. The length of the CDR3 is 15 residues. The V gene's germline CDR1 is LGHNA and CDR2 YSLEER. The CDR3 reads CASSQAGTGNYEQYF. CDR3 in DNA: TGCGCCAGCAGCCAGGCCGGGACTGGAAACTACGAGCAGTACTTC.

V and J are TRBV11-2 and TRBJ2-2; D perhaps matches TRBD1 (6 bases). Germline CDR1 is SGHAT and CDR2 is FQNNGV. The CDR3 loop spans 17 amino acids. Trimming took 1 base from V and 0 from J, leaving 12 bases between them. CDR3 DNA: TGTGCCAGCAGCTTAGCCCCGACAGGATCGAACACCGGGGAGCTGTTTTTT. This codes for CASSLAPTGSNTGELFF. Together with reference TRBV11-2 and TRBJ2-2, the CDR3 gives the full variable domain: EAGVAQSPRYKIIEKRQSVAFWCNPISGHATLYWYQQILGQGPKLLIQFQNNGVVDDSQLPKDRFSAERLKGVDSTLKIQPAKLEDSAVYLCASSLAPTGSNTGELFFGEGSRLTVL.

The CDR3 DNA reads as TGCAGCGTTGAAGAGGCAGGGGGCACAGATACGCAGTATTTT. Translated, it gives CSVEEAGGTDTQYF. J is TRBJ2-3 and V is TRBV29-1, with a tentative D call TRBD1 (6 bases). This CDR3 is built from 14 residues. V lost 0 bases and J 1 base, leaving 8 bases between the germline ends. Germline V gene sequence: CDR1 SQVTM, CDR2 ANQGSEA.

This clone appeared once. The chain uses TRBV7-8 and TRBJ2-3; possible D gene TRBD2, 6 bases. Germline CDR1 SGHVS, CDR2 FQNEAQ. Trimming cost V 5 bases and J 5 bases, with 11 bases left between them. The CDR3 runs to 13 residues. The CDR3 spells CASSLTSGDTQYF. DNA of the CDR3: TGTGCCAGCAGCCTGACTAGTGGAGATACGCAGTATTTT.

J is TRBJ2-6 and V is TRBV6-5, with D unclear. The CDR3 consists of 14 residues. With 6 bases removed from V and 1 base from J, the gap between germline ends came to 7 bases. The germline V gene encodes CDR1 MNHEY and CDR2 SVGAGI. Written as DNA, the CDR3 is TGTGCCAGCAGGGACGAATCTGGGGCCAACGTCCTGACTTTC. This encodes CASRDESGANVLTF.

This clone is a singleton in its sample. The chain employs TRBV5-1 and TRBJ2-2, with D possibly TRBD1 on 5 matching bases. V lost 6 bases, J lost 6 bases, and 15 bases lay in between. The CDR3 totals 14 residues. Per the germline V gene, CDR1 is SGHRS and CDR2 is YFSETQ. The CDR3 loop reads CASTFQGRAGELFF. The CDR3 nucleotides are TGCGCCAGCACTTTTCAGGGTAGGGCCGGGGAGCTGTTTTTT. Using reference TRBV5-1 and TRBJ2-2 for the parts outside the CDR3, the full variable domain is KAGVTQTPRYLIKTRGQQVTLSCSPISGHRSVSWYQQTPGQGLQFLFEYFSETQRNKGNFPGRFSGRQFSNSRSEMNVSTLELGDSALYLCASTFQGRAGELFFGEGSRLTVL.

DNA of the CDR3: TGTGCCAGCAGCTTAGAACAGATCCAGCCCCAGCATTTT. Protein product: CASSLEQIQPQHF. The gene calls are TRBV7-2 and TRBJ1-5; unclear D gene. The germline CDR1 and CDR2 sequences are SGHTA and FQGNSA. V was shortened by 1 base and J by 7 bases, with 8 bases between the two germline ends. CDR3 length: 13 residues.

The V gene is TRBV21-1, the J gene TRBJ2-2. TRBV21-1 is shown as a pseudogene. The length of the CDR3 is 17 residues. The CDR3 here is CATPDTLAGPITGELFF. CDR3 sequence (DNA): TGTGCCACCCCAGATACCTTGGCCGGACCGATCACCGGGGAGCTGTTTTTT.

The J gene is TRBJ2-1, the V gene TRBV12-2; the D call in the table, TRBD2, was not verified against the DNA. TRBV12-2 is designated a pseudogene. This CDR3 is 13 amino acids long. CDR3 bases: TGTGCAAGTCGCCCAACTAGAATCTATGAGCAGTTCTTC. Translation gives CASRPTRIYEQFF.

The genes are TRBV4-3 and TRBJ1-1; possible D gene TRBD1, 5 bases. Trimming cost V 0 bases and J 14 bases, with 19 bases left between them. The CDR3 sequence is 14 residues long. The germline gives CDR1 LGHNA, CDR2 YSLEER. CDR3 in amino acids: CASSQDILSGTRFF. The CDR3 DNA reads TGCGCCAGCAGCCAAGATATCTTAAGTGGGACCCGGTTCTTT.

The CDR3 region has the DNA TGTGCCAGCAGCTTAGGGACAGGGGGTGGCTATGGCTACACCTTC. Translation: CASSLGTGGGYGYTF. The V gene is TRBV7-2, the J gene TRBJ1-2; TRBD1 matches 10 bases. The CDR3 spans 15 residues. J was trimmed by 4 bases and V by 1 base; bases with no gene match: 3. CDR1 and CDR2 from the germline V gene are SGHTA and FQGNSA.

The V and J genes are TRBV6-2 or TRBV6-3 and TRBJ1-2, with unresolved D. CDR3 length: 15 amino acids. V was clipped by 3 bases and J by 3 bases, with 14 bases between them. CDR1 MNHEY and CDR2 SVGEGT come from the germline V gene. The CDR3 nucleotides are TGTGCCAGCAGTTATGTTGGCCGGGCGGACTATGGCTACACCTTC. Its protein product is CASSYVGRADYGYTF.